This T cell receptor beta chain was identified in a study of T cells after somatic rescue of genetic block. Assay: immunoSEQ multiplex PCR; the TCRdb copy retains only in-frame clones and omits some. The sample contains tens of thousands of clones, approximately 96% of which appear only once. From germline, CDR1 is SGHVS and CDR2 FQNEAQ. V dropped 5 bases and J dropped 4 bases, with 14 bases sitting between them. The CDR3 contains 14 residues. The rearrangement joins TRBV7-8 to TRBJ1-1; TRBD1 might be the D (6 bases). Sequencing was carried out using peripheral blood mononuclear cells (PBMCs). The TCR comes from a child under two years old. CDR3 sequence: CASSAQGIGTEAFF. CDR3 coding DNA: TGTGCCAGCAGCGCGCAGGGGATTGGCACTGAAGCTTTCTTT.